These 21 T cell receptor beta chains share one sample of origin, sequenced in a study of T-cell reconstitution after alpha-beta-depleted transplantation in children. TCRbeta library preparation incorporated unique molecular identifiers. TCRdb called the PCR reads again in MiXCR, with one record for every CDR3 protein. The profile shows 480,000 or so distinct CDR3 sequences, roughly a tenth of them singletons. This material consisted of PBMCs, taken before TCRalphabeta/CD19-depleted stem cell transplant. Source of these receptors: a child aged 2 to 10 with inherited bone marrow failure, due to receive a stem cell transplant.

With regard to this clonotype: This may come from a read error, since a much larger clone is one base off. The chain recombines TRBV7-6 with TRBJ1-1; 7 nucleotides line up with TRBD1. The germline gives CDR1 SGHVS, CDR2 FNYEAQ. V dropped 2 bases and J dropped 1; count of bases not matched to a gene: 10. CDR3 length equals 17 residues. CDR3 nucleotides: TGTGCCAGCAGCTTATACACAGGGGAGTTGTCGAACACTGAAGCTTTCTTT. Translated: CASSLYTGELSNTEAFF. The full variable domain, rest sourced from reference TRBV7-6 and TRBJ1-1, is GAGVSQSPRYKVTKRGQDVALRCDPISGHVSLYWYRQALGQGPEFLTYFNYEAQQDKSGLPNDRFSAERPEGSISTLTIQRTEQRDSAMYRCASSLYTGELSNTEAFFGQGTRLTVV.

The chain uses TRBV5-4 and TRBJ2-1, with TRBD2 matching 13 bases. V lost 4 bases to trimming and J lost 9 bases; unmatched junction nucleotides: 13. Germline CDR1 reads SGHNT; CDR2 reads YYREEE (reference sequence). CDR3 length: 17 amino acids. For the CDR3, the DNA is TGTGCCAGCAGCCCGGCGCAACTAGCGGGAGGGCCCGGTGAGCAGTTCTTC. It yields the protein CASSPAQLAGGPGEQFF.

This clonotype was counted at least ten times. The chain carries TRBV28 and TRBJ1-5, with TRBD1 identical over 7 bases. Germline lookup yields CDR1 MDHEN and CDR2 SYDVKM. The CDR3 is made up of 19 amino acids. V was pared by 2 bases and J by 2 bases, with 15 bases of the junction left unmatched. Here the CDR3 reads CASSLQTGRAWDGNQPQHF. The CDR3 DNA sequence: TGTGCCAGCAGTTTACAGACAGGGAGGGCTTGGGATGGCAATCAGCCCCAGCATTTT.

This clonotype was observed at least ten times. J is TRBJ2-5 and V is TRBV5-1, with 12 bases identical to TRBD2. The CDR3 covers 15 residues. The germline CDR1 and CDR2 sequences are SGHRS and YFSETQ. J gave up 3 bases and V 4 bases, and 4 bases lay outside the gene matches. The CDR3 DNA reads TGCGCCAGCAGCCCAGCTAGCGGGAGGGAAGAGACCCAGTACTTC. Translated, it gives CASSPASGREETQYF.

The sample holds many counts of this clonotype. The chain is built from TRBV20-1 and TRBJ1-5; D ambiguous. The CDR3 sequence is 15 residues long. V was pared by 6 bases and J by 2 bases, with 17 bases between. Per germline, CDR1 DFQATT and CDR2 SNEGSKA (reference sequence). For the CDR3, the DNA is TGCAGTGCCGACCCCCATGGCCCGGGCAATCAGCCCCAGCATTTT. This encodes CSADPHGPGNQPQHF.

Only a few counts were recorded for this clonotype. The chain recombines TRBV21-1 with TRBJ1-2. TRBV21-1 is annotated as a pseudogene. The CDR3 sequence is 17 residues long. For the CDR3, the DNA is TGTGCCAGCAGCCTCATCCCCCAACGGGGGGCCGACTATGGCTACACCTTC. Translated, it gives CASSLIPQRGADYGYTF.

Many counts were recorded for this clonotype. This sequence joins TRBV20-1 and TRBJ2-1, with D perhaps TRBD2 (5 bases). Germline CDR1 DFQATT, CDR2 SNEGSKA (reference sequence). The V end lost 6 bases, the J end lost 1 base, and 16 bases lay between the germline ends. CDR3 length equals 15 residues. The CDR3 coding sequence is TGCAGTGCCTTCATACTAGTCCGGTCCTACAATGAGCAGTTCTTC. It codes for CSAFILVRSYNEQFF.

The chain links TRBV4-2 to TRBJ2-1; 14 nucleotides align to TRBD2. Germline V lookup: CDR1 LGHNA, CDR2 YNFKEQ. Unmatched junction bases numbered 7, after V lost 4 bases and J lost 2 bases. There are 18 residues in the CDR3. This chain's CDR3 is CASSLGTSGSFPYNEQFF. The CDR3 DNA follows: TGTGCCAGCAGCCTTGGGACTAGCGGGAGTTTCCCCTACAATGAGCAGTTCTTC.

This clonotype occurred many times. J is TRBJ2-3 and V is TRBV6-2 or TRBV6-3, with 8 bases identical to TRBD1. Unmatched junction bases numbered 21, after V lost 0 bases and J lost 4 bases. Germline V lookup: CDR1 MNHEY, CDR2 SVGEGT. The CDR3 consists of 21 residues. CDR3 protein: CASSYSRGTQPGQDLSDTQYF. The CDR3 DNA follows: TGTGCCAGCAGTTACTCGAGGGGGACGCAACCGGGACAGGATTTATCAGATACGCAGTATTTT.

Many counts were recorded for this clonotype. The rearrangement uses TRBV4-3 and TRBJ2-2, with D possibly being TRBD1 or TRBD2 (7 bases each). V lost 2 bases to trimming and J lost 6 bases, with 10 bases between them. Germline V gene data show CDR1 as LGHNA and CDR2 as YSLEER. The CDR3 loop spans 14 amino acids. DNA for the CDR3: TGCGCCAGCAGCCAACAGGGGGGGGCCGGGGAGCTGTTTTTT. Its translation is CASSQQGGAGELFF.

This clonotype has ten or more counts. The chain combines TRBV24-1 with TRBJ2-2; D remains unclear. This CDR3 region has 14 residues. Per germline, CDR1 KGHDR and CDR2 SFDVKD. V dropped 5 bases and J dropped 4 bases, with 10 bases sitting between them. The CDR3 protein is CATSGSLGTGELFF. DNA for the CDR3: TGTGCCACCAGTGGATCCTTGGGCACCGGGGAGCTGTTTTTT.

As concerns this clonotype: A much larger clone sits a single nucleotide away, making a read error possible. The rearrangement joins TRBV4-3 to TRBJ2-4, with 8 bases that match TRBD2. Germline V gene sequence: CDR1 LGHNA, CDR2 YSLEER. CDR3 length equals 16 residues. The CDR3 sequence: CASSQDTSGTKNFQYF. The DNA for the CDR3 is TGCGCCAGCAGCCAAGATACTAGCGGAACCAAAAACTTTCAGTACTTC.

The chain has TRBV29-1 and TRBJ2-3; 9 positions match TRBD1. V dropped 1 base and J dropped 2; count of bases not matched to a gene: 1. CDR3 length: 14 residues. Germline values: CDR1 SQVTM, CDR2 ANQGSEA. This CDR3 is CSVEGTGDTDTQYF. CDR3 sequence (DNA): TGCAGCGTTGAAGGGACAGGGGACACAGATACGCAGTATTTT.

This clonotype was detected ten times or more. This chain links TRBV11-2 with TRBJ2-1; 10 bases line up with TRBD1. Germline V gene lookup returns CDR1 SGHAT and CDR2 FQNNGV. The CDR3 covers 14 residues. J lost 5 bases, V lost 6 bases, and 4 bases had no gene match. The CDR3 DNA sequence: TGTGCCAGCAGGACAGGGGGCGCGAACAATGAGCAGTTCTTC. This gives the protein CASRTGGANNEQFF.

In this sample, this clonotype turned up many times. CDR3 DNA: TGTGCCAGCAGTTACGACCACCTCTACCCCACAGATACGCAGTATTTT. Its translation: CASSYDHLYPTDTQYF. V usage is TRBV6-5 and J usage is TRBJ2-3; D not certain. The germline V gene encodes CDR1 MNHEY and CDR2 SVGAGI. V was shortened by 2 bases and J by 2 bases, with 14 bases between the two germline ends. The CDR3 is 16 amino acids.

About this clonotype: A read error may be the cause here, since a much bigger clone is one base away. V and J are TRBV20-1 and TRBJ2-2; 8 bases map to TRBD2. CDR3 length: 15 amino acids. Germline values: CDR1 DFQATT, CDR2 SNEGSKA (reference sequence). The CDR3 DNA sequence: TGCAGTGCCCAGAGCGGGAGCCCTAACACCGGGGACCTGTTTTTT. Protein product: CSAQSGSPNTGDLFF.

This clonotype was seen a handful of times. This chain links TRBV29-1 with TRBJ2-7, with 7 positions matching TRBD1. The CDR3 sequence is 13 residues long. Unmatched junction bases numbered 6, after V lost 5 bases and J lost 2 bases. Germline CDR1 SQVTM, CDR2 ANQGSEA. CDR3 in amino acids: CSVRRDRTYEQYF. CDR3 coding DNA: TGCAGCGTTCGCCGGGACAGAACCTACGAGCAGTACTTC.

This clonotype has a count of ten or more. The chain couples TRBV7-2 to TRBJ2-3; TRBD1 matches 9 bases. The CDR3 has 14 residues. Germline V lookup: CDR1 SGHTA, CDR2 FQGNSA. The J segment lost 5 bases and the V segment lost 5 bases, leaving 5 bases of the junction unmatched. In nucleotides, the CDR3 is TGTGCCAGCAGCCGGGACAGGGAAAGAGATACGCAGTATTTT. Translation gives CASSRDRERDTQYF.

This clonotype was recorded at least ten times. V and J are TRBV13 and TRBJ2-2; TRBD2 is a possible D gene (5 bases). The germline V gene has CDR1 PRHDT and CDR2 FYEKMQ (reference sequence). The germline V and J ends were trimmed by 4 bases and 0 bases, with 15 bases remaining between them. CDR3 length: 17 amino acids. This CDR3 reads CASSSILSSPNTGELFF. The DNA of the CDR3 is TGTGCCAGCAGCTCCATCCTTTCTAGCCCGAACACCGGGGAGCTGTTTTTT.

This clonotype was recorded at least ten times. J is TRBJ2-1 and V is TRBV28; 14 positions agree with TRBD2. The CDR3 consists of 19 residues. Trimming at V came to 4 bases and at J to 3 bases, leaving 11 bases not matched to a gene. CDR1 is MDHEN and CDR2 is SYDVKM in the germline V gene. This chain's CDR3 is CASSSGLAGEGVDYNEQFF. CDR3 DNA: TGTGCCAGCAGTTCGGGACTAGCGGGAGAGGGGGTAGACTACAATGAGCAGTTCTTC. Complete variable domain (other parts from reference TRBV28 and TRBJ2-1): DVKVTQSSRYLVKRTGEKVFLECVQDMDHENMFWYRQDPGLGLRLIYFSYDVKMKEKGDIPEGYSVSREKKERFSLILESASTNQTSMYLCASSSGLAGEGVDYNEQFFGPGTRLTVL.

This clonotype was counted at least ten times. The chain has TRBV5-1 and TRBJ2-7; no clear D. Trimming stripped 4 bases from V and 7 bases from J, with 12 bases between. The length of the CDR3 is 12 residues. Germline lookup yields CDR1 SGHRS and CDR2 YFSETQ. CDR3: CASSRESLEQYF. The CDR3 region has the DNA TGCGCCAGCAGCCGAGAGAGTTTGGAGCAGTACTTC.